This TCR beta chain was recovered during a study of cytomegalovirus exposure and HLA in healthy donors. General study points: Later on, a genetic analysis was performed. It linked a missense variant in DCLRE1C with V- and J-gene trimming of TCR beta. Of the V segments, some could not be distinguished, including TRBV6-2 and TRBV6-3, and were excluded.

From germline, CDR1 is SNHLY and CDR2 FYNNEI. V gave up 6 bases and J gave up 10 bases, with 13 bases separating them. This CDR3 region has 12 residues. The study sampled nominally healthy donors, though unrecorded immune exposures were likely. This clone was recorded a few times. Its antigen is not identified. PCR amplification relied on 60 Vbeta primers (plus 13 Jbeta primers). Here immunoSEQ multiplex PCR was the method, and the copy in TCRdb shows in-frame clones only, minus some. This table has under 150,000 clones, over 70% appearing once. Specimen: PBMCs. The receptor comes from a woman aged 40-49 years in good health and CMV-seronegative. The rearrangement joins TRBV2 to TRBJ2-1; D might be TRBD2 (6 bases). CDR3 loop: CASRSSGGEQFF. CDR3 sequence (DNA): TGTGCCAGCAGGTCAAGTGGAGGGGAGCAGTTCTTC.